One sample yielded the 12 T cell receptor beta chains listed below, sequenced in a study of T cells after somatic rescue of genetic block. This table comes from immunoSEQ multiplex PCR, and its TCRdb copy is limited to in-frame clones, with some not included. The sample has about 63,000 clones; about 92% are singletons. The source material was peripheral blood mononuclear cells (PBMCs). Receptors originate from a man in his forties or fifties.

This chain uses TRBV11-3 with TRBJ2-3, with TRBD1 as a possible D gene (5 bases). The CDR3 runs 12 residues. The germline CDR1 and CDR2 sequences are SGHNT and YENEEA. With 5 bases removed from V and 6 bases from J, the gap between germline ends came to 9 bases. CDR3 protein: CASSEKGDTQYF. The CDR3 DNA reads as TGTGCCAGCAGCGAGAAGGGGGATACGCAGTATTTT.

The CDR3 DNA follows: TGTGCCAGCAGTTTTAGGGCTACGAGCTCCTACGAGCAGTACTTC. Protein product: CASSFRATSSYEQYF. This sequence joins TRBV27 and TRBJ2-7; no reliable D call. Trimming removed 3 bases from V and 0 bases from J, with 12 bases in between. Germline CDR1 MNHEY, CDR2 SMNVEV (reference sequence). There are 15 residues in the CDR3.

This chain joins TRBV6-1 and TRBJ2-3; possible D gene TRBD2, 7 bases. CDR3 size: 17 residues. Germline loops: CDR1 MNHNS, CDR2 SASEGT. V was pared by 2 bases and J by 2 bases, with 17 bases between. DNA for the CDR3: TGTGCCAGCAGTGAATTTAGGGGGGGGAAGCTCACAGATACGCAGTATTTT. Translation: CASSEFRGGKLTDTQYF.

This chain links TRBV6-6 with TRBJ1-5; the D gene is possibly TRBD1 (5 bases). Trimming took 6 bases from V and 1 from J, leaving 13 bases between them. Germline V CDR1 and CDR2: MNHNY, SVGAGI (reference sequence). The CDR3 consists of 15 residues. CDR3 sequence: CASSLGGRSNQPQHF. CDR3 nucleotide sequence: TGTGCCAGCAGCCTCGGGGGGAGAAGCAATCAGCCCCAGCATTTT.

The chain has TRBV5-1 and TRBJ2-4, with 16 bases matching TRBD2. Germline CDR1 reads SGHRS; CDR2 reads YFSETQ. CDR3 length: 18 amino acids. J gave up 3 bases and V 4 bases, and 7 bases lay outside the gene matches. The CDR3 here is CASSQGLAGGPGKNIQYF. As DNA, the CDR3 is TGCGCCAGCAGCCAGGGACTAGCGGGGGGGCCGGGCAAAAACATTCAGTACTTC.

The chain uses TRBV5-4 and TRBJ2-5, with 7 bases lining up with TRBD1. Trimming took 5 bases from V and 1 from J; bases not matched to a gene: 2. Germline V lookup: CDR1 SGHNT, CDR2 YYREEE (reference sequence). The CDR3 consists of 13 residues. The chain's CDR3 is CASRRDSQETQYF. In nucleotides, the CDR3 is TGTGCCAGCAGAAGGGACAGCCAAGAGACCCAGTACTTC. The full variable domain, in which reference TRBV5-4 and TRBJ2-5 provide the parts outside the CDR3, is ETGVTQSPTHLIKTRGQQVTLRCSSQSGHNTVSWYQQALGQGPQFIFQYYREEENGRGNFPPRFSGLQFPNYSSELNVNALELDDSALYLCASRRDSQETQYFGPGTRLLVL.

The chain links TRBV28 to TRBJ2-5; 9 nucleotides align to TRBD2. J lost 4 bases, V lost 7 bases, and 10 bases had no gene match. Germline assignment: CDR1 MDHEN and CDR2 SYDVKM. The CDR3 covers 15 residues. The CDR3 is CASKWGGRASETQYF. Written as DNA, the CDR3 is TGTGCCAGCAAATGGGGCGGGAGGGCCTCAGAGACCCAGTACTTC. Full variable domain (remainder filled in from reference TRBV28 and TRBJ2-5): DVKVTQSSRYLVKRTGEKVFLECVQDMDHENMFWYRQDPGLGLRLIYFSYDVKMKEKGDIPEGYSVSREKKERFSLILESASTNQTSMYLCASKWGGRASETQYFGPGTRLLVL.

V usage is TRBV5-6 and J usage is TRBJ2-7; D gene ambiguous. Trimming removed 5 bases from V and 0 bases from J, with 9 bases in between. This CDR3 has 13 amino acids. In germline, CDR1 is SGHDT, CDR2 YYEEEE. The CDR3: CASSPGGSYEQYF. Here the CDR3 DNA reads TGTGCCAGCAGTCCGGGCGGCTCCTACGAGCAGTACTTC.

The sample holds one count of this clone. This chain links TRBV7-9 with TRBJ2-2; perhaps TRBD1 as D (5 bases). In germline, CDR1 is SEHNR, CDR2 FQNEAQ (reference sequence). The CDR3 runs 14 residues. Trimming took 6 bases from V and 7 from J, leaving 15 bases between them. This chain's CDR3 is CASRGPIPSGELFF. The CDR3 DNA follows: TGTGCCAGCAGGGGGCCAATCCCGAGCGGGGAGCTGTTTTTT.

This clone was recorded once. The V call is TRBV4-1, the J call TRBJ2-2, with D uncertain. The CDR3 runs 16 residues. In germline, CDR1 is MGHRA, CDR2 YSYEKL. Trimming left V 6 bases short and J 1 base short, with 15 bases between. The DNA of the CDR3 is TGCGCCAGCAGGCCAGGCGGAGACAAGAACACCGGGGAGCTGTTTTTT. Its translation is CASRPGGDKNTGELFF.

CDR3 in DNA: TGCGCCATGTGGACTAGCGGGAAGAGCTCCTACGAGCAGTACTTC. Its protein is CAMWTSGKSSYEQYF. This rearrangement joins TRBV23-1 to TRBJ2-7; 12 nucleotides match TRBD2. TRBV23-1 is known as an ORF, though its function is uncertain. The length of the CDR3 is 15 residues. V gave up 10 bases and J gave up 0 bases; unmatched junction bases: 7.

V and J are TRBV6-5 and TRBJ1-1; 9 bases fit TRBD1. The CDR3 has 14 amino acids. The germline V gene has CDR1 MNHEY and CDR2 SVGAGI. The J segment lost 2 bases and the V segment lost 5 bases, leaving 3 bases of the junction unmatched. The CDR3 region has the DNA TGTGCCAGCAGTGCGGACAGGGGAAACACTGAAGCTTTCTTT. Protein: CASSADRGNTEAFF.